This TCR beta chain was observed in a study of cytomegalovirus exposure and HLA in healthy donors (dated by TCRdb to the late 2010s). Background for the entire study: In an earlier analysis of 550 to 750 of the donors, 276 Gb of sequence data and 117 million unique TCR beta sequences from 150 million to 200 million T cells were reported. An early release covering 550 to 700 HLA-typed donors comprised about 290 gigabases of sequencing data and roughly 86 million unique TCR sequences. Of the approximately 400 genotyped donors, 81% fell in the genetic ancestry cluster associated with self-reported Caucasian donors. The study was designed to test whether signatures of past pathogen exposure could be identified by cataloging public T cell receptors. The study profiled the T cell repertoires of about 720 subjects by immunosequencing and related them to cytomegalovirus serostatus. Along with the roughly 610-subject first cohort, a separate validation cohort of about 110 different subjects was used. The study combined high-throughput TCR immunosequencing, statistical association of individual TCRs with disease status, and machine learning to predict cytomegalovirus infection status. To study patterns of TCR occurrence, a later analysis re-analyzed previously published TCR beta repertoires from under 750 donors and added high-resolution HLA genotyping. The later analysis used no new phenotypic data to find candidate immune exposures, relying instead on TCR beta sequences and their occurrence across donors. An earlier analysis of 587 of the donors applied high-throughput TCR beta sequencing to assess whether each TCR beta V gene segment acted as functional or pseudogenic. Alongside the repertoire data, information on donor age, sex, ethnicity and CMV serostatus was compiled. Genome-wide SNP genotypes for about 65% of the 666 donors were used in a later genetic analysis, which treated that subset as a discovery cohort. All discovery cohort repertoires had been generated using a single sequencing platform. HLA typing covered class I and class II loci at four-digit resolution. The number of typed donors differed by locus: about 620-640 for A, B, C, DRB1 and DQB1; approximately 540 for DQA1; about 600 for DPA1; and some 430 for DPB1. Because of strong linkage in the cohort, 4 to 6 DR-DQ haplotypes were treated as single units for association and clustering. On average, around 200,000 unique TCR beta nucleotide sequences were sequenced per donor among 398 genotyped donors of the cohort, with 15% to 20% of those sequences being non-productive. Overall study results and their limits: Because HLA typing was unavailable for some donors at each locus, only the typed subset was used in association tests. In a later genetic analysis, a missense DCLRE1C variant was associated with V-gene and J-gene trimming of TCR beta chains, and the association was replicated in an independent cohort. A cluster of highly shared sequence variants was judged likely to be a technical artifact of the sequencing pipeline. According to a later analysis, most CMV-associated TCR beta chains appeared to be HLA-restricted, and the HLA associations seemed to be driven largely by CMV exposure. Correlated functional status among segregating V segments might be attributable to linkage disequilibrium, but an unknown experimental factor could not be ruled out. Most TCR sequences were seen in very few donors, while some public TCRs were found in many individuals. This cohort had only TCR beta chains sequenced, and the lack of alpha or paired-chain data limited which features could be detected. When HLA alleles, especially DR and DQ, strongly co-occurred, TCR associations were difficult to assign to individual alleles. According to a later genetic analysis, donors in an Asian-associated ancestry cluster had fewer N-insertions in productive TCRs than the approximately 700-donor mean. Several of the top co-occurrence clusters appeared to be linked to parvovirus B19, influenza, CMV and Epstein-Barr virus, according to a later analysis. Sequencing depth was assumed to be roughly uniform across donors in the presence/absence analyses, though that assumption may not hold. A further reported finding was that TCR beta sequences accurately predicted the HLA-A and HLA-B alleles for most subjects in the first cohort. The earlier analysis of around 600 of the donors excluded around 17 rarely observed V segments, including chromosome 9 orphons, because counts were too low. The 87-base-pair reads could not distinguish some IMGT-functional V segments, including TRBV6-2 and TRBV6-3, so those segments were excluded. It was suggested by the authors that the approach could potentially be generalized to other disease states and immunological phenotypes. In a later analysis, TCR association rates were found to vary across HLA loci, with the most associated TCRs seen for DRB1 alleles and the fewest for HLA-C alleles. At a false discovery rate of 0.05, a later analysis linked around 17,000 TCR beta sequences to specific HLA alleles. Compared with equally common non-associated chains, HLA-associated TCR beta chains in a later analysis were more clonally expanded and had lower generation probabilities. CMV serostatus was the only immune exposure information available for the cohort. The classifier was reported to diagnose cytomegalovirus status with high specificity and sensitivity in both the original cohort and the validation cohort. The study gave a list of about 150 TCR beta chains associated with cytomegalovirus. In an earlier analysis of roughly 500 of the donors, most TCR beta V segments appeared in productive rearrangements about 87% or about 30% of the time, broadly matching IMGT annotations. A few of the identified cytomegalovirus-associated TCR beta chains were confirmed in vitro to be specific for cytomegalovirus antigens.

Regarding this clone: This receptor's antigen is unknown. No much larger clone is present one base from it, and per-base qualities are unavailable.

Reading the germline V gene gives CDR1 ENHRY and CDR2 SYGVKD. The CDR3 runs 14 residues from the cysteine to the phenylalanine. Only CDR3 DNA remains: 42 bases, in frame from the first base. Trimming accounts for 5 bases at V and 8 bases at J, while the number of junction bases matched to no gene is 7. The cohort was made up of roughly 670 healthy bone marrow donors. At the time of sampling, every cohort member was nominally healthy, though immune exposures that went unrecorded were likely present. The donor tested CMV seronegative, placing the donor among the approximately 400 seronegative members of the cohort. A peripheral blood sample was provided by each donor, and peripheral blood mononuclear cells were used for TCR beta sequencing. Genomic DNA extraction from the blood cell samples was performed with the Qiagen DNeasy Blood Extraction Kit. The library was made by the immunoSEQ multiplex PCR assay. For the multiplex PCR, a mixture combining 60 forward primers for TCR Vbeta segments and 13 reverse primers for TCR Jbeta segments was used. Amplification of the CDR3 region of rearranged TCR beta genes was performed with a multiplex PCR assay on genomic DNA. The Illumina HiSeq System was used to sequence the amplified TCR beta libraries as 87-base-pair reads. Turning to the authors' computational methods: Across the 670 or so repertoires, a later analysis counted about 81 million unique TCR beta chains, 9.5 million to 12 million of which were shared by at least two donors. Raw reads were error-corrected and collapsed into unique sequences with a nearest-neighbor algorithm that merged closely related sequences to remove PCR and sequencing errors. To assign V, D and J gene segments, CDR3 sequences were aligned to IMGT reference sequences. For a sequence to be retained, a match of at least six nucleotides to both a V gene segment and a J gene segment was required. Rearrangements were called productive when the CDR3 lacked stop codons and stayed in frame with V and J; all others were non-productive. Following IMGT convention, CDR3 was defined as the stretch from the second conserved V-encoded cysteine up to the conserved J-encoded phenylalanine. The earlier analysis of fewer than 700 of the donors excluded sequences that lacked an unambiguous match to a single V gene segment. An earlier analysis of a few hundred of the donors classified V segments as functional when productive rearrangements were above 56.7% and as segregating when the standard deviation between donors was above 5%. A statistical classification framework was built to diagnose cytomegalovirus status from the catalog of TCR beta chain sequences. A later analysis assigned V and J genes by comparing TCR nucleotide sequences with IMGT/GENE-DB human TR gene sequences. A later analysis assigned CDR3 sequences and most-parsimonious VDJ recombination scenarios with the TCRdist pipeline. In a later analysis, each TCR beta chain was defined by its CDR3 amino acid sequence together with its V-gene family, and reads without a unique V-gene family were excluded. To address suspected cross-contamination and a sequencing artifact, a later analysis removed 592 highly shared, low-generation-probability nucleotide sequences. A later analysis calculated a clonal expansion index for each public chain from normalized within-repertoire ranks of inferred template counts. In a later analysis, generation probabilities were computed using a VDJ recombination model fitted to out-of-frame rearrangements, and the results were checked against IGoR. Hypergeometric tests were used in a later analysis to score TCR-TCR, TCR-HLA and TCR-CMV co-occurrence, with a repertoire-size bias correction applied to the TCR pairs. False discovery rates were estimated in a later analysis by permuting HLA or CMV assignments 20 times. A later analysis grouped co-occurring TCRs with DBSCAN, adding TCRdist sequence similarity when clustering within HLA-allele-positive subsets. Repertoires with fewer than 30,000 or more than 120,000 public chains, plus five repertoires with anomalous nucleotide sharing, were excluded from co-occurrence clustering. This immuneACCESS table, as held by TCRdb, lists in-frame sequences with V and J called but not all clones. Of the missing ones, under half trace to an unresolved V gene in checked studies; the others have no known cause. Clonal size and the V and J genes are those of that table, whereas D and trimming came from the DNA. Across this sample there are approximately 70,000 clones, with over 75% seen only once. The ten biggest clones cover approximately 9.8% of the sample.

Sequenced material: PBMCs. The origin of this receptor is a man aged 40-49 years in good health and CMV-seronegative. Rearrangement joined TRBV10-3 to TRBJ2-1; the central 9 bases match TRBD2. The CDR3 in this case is CAISRPSGTYEQFF. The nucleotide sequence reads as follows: TGTGCCATCAGTAGGCCTAGCGGGACCTATGAGCAGTTCTTC.